The 22 T cell receptor beta chains given below trace back to one sample, sequenced in a study of technical replicates of blood from several donors. Using immunoSEQ multiplex PCR, the repertoire was profiled, and TCRdb retains in-frame clones only, with some absent. The sample shows around 80,000 clones, approximately 90% of them seen only once. The material sequenced was T cells isolated from PBMCs. Every receptor here comes from a human donor in good health.

This chain links TRBV15 with TRBJ2-1; 8 nucleotides agree with TRBD1. Germline CDR1 reads LNHNV; CDR2 reads YYDKDF (reference sequence). After removal of 4 bases from V and 6 bases from J, the junction contained 5 bases not matched to a gene. The CDR3 runs 14 residues. DNA for the CDR3: TGTGCCACCAGCAAGGACAGGGAATTCAATGAGCAGTTCTTC. Protein sequence: CATSKDREFNEQFF.

This clone was seen a handful of times. The chain combines TRBV14 with TRBJ2-7, with 8 bases that match TRBD1. The germline CDR1 and CDR2 sequences are SGHDN and FVKESK. The V gene end was trimmed by 5 bases and the J gene end by 5 bases; junction bases not matched to a gene: 8. The CDR3 sequence is 14 residues long. The CDR3 DNA follows: TGTGCCAGCAGCAGGTTGACAGGGGCTAACGAGCAGTACTTC. This gives the protein CASSRLTGANEQYF.

V and J are TRBV9 and TRBJ2-2; D call uncertain. The germline CDR1 and CDR2 sequences are SGDLS and YYNGEE. CDR3 length equals 14 residues. V was shortened by 2 bases and J by 3 bases, with 8 bases between the two germline ends. The CDR3 DNA reads as TGTGCCAGCAGCGTCTGGCAGGACACCGGGGAGCTGTTTTTT. This sequence encodes CASSVWQDTGELFF.

The rearrangement uses TRBV27 and TRBJ2-7; perhaps TRBD2 as D (6 bases). This CDR3 is built from 10 residues. Germline loops: CDR1 MNHEY, CDR2 SMNVEV (reference sequence). The CDR3 DNA reads TGTCCCCCGGGGAGGCACGAGCAGTACTTC. This sequence encodes CPPGRHEQYF.

The V gene is TRBV30, the J gene TRBJ2-2, with D maybe TRBD1 (5 bases). Between the trimmed V and J ends, which lost 3 bases and 0 bases, there was a span of 11 bases. CDR3 length equals 15 residues. CDR1 and CDR2 from the germline V gene are GTSNPN and SVGIG (reference sequence). CDR3: CAWRVRQSNTGELFF. The CDR3 region has the DNA TGTGCCTGGAGAGTAAGACAGTCGAACACCGGGGAGCTGTTTTTT. Full variable domain (outside the CDR3, taken from reference TRBV30 and TRBJ2-2): SQTIHQWPATLVQPVGSPLSLECTVEGTSNPNLYWYRQAAGRGLQLLFYSVGIGQISSEVPQNLSASRPQDRQFILSSKKLLLSDSGFYLCAWRVRQSNTGELFFGEGSRLTVL.

The chain carries TRBV5-8 and TRBJ2-3; TRBD1 agrees at 10 bases. There are 15 residues in the CDR3. V trimming: 4 bases; J trimming: 3 bases; junction bases outside the gene matches: 5. Germline CDR1 SGHTS, CDR2 YDEGEE. CDR3 in amino acids: CASSLPGQGTDTQYF. The CDR3 DNA sequence: TGTGCCAGCAGCCTGCCGGGACAGGGGACAGATACGCAGTATTTT.

The chain employs TRBV2 and TRBJ2-1; 8 positions match TRBD2. In germline, CDR1 is SNHLY, CDR2 FYNNEI. The junction had 6 bases not matched to a gene; V was cut back by 7 bases and J by 7 bases. This CDR3 is 13 amino acids long. The CDR3 coding sequence is TGTGCCAGCACGGGAGGGCCAGTGAATGAGCAGTTCTTC. Translated: CASTGGPVNEQFF. The full variable domain, rest sourced from reference TRBV2 and TRBJ2-1, is EPEVTQTPSHQVTQMGQEVILRCVPISNHLYFYWYRQILGQKVEFLVSFYNNEISEKSEIFDDQFSVERPDGSNFTLKIRSTKLEDSAMYFCASTGGPVNEQFFGPGTRLTVL.

The chain couples TRBV19 to TRBJ1-1; perhaps TRBD1 as D (6 bases). V lost 5 bases, J lost 1 base, and 11 bases lay in between. Germline V gene lookup returns CDR1 LNHDA and CDR2 SQIVND (reference sequence). This CDR3 contains 14 residues. The CDR3 DNA follows: TGTGCCAGTAGTTCTCGACAGGAGAACACTGAAGCTTTCTTT. Its translation: CASSSRQENTEAFF.

This chain joins TRBV9 and TRBJ2-5, with 9 positions matching TRBD1. CDR3 length equals 17 residues. Trimming cost V 0 bases and J 5 bases; bases outside gene matches: 11. Germline loops: CDR1 SGDLS, CDR2 YYNGEE. CDR3 amino acids: CASSVGVTGQGMETQYF. The CDR3 DNA reads TGTGCCAGCAGCGTAGGGGTGACAGGACAGGGGATGGAGACCCAGTACTTC.

This clone was seen only once. The chain is built from TRBV16 and TRBJ2-2; 7 positions match TRBD1. Germline CDR1 and CDR2: KGHSY and FQNENV. V lost 7 bases and J lost 5; bases outside the gene matches: 4. This CDR3 has 13 amino acids. The CDR3 DNA reads TGTGCCAGCAACAGGGGACAGACCGGGGAGCTGTTTTTT. Protein: CASNRGQTGELFF.

This rearrangement joins TRBV9 to TRBJ2-7; perhaps TRBD1 as D (6 bases). The CDR3 contains 15 residues. Germline V gene sequence: CDR1 SGDLS, CDR2 YYNGEE. V was trimmed by 0 bases and J by 0 bases, leaving 10 bases between them. Written as DNA, the CDR3 is TGTGCCAGCAGCGTAGCAGGGGCCAGCTCCTACGAGCAGTACTTC. The encoded protein is CASSVAGASSYEQYF.

The chain links TRBV7-3 to TRBJ2-7; 8 bases are a match to TRBD1. The CDR3 has 13 amino acids. With 2 bases clipped from V and 7 bases from J, the junction kept 4 bases outside the gene matches. The germline V gene has CDR1 SGHTA and CDR2 FQGTGA. The CDR3 DNA sequence: TGTGCCAGCAGCTTAGACAGGGGTTATGAGCAGTACTTC. Protein sequence: CASSLDRGYEQYF.

This chain joins TRBV19 and TRBJ2-1, with D perhaps TRBD2 (6 bases). There are 14 residues in the CDR3. Between the trimmed V and J ends, which lost 7 bases and 6 bases, there was a span of 16 bases. Germline V gene lookup returns CDR1 LNHDA and CDR2 SQIVND (reference sequence). CDR3 region: CASKTSGGLNEQFF. CDR3 in DNA: TGTGCCAGTAAAACCTCCGGGGGACTCAATGAGCAGTTCTTC. The whole variable domain, remainder taken from reference TRBV19 and TRBJ2-1, is DGGITQSPKYLFRKEGQNVTLSCEQNLNHDAMYWYRQDPGQGLRLIYYSQIVNDFQKGDIAEGYSVSREKKESFPLTVTSAQKNPTAFYLCASKTSGGLNEQFFGPGTRLTVL.

The V gene is TRBV7-3, the J gene TRBJ1-5, with D perhaps TRBD1 (5 bases). Germline assignment: CDR1 SGHTA and CDR2 FQGTGA. This CDR3 is built from 13 residues. V lost 2 bases, J lost 6 bases, and 8 bases lay in between. CDR3 residues: CASSLDRTQPQHF. The CDR3 region has the DNA TGTGCCAGCAGCTTAGACAGAACTCAGCCCCAGCATTTT.

J is TRBJ1-1 and V is TRBV6-5; 8 nucleotides match TRBD1. The CDR3 has 11 residues. From germline, CDR1 is MNHEY and CDR2 SVGAGI. V dropped 6 bases and J dropped 8; count of bases not matched to a gene: 2. The CDR3 DNA follows: TGTGCCAGCAGGCAGGGGGCAGAAGCTTTCTTT. Protein product: CASRQGAEAFF.

Here the CDR3 reads CASSRNTEAFF. The CDR3 bases are TGTGCCAGCAGCCGGAACACTGAAGCTTTCTTT. This chain connects TRBV5-6 to TRBJ1-1, with D unclear. V shed 4 bases and J shed 1 base, with 2 bases lying between them. CDR1 SGHDT and CDR2 YYEEEE come from the germline V gene. The CDR3 has 11 amino acids.

The chain links TRBV7-6 to TRBJ2-7, with D hard to call. Germline-derived CDR1 and CDR2 are SGHVS and FNYEAQ. V was trimmed by 5 bases and J by 4 bases, leaving 6 bases between them. CDR3 length: 11 residues. DNA of the CDR3: TGTGCCAGCAGCCGAGGATACGAGCAGTACTTC. Its translation is CASSRGYEQYF.

This clone has only one observation. The junction does not match germline at one end; this may be a read error. The V call is TRBV7-2, the J call TRBJ2-7; 8 bases are a match to TRBD1. Germline lookup yields CDR1 SGHTA and CDR2 FQGNSA. The CDR3 totals 14 residues. The CDR3 DNA is TGTGCCAGCAGCCAGCTCTTATACACAGGGGGATGGGACTTC. This sequence encodes CASSQLLYTGGWDF. The variable domain in full, completed from reference TRBV7-2 and TRBJ2-7, reads GAGVSQSPSNKVTEKGKDVELRCDPISGHTALYWYRQSLGQGLEFLIYFQGNSAPDKSGLPSDRFSAERTGGSVSTLTIQRTQQEDSAVYLCASSQLLYTGGWDFGPGTRLTVT.

This clone was detected only a few times. This chain links TRBV5-6 with TRBJ1-2, with unresolved D. Germline lookup yields CDR1 SGHDT and CDR2 YYEEEE. V dropped 1 base and J dropped 6 bases, with 4 bases sitting between them. The CDR3 has 11 amino acids. The CDR3 DNA reads TGTGCCAGCAGCTTGCAGGATGGCTACACCTTC. It encodes CASSLQDGYTF. Full variable domain (remainder filled in from reference TRBV5-6 and TRBJ1-2): DAGVTQSPTHLIKTRGQQVTLRCSPKSGHDTVSWYQQALGQGPQFIFQYYEEEERQRGNFPDRFSGHQFPNYSSELNVNALLLGDSALYLCASSLQDGYTFGSGTRLTVV.

This chain joins TRBV19 and TRBJ1-1; 7 bases are a match to TRBD1. CDR3 length: 16 residues. V shed 0 bases and J 1 base; nucleotides not matched to a gene: 5. The germline V gene encodes CDR1 LNHDA and CDR2 SQIVND (reference sequence). The CDR3 sequence: CASSIEFRGSNTEAFF. The CDR3 DNA sequence: TGTGCCAGTAGTATAGAGTTCAGGGGGTCGAACACTGAAGCTTTCTTT. Full variable domain (rest looked up from reference TRBV19 and TRBJ1-1): DGGITQSPKYLFRKEGQNVTLSCEQNLNHDAMYWYRQDPGQGLRLIYYSQIVNDFQKGDIAEGYSVSREKKESFPLTVTSAQKNPTAFYLCASSIEFRGSNTEAFFGQGTRLTVV.

This clone was observed once. The chain recombines TRBV5-6 with TRBJ2-7; 12 nucleotides match TRBD2. After removal of 5 bases from V and 3 bases from J, the junction contained 9 bases not matched to a gene. The CDR3 contains 16 residues. CDR1 SGHDT and CDR2 YYEEEE come from the germline V gene. The CDR3 sequence is CASSSLAGGVYYEQYF. DNA of the CDR3: TGTGCCAGCAGTTCACTAGCGGGAGGAGTGTACTACGAGCAGTACTTC.

The rearrangement uses TRBV5-8 and TRBJ1-1, with D unresolved. This CDR3 has 12 amino acids. CDR1 is SGHTS and CDR2 is YDEGEE in the germline V gene. V gave up 4 bases and J gave up 4 bases, with 8 bases separating them. The chain's CDR3 is CASSDRGTEAFF. The CDR3 nucleotides read TGTGCCAGCAGCGACCGGGGCACTGAAGCTTTCTTT.